The TCR beta chain described here comes from a study of T-cell memory formation after mild COVID-19. The overall study: TCR clusters were largely donor specific. Study-level points and caveats: Shrinking CD4+ clones were chiefly CM and EM; CD8+ ones were chiefly EMRA.

Notes on this clonotype: No antigen is known for it.

One entry per CDR3 protein, called by TCRdb with MiXCR from the 5' RACE reads. The table includes under 400,000 distinct CDR3 sequences, under 25% detected once. This CDR3 region has 15 residues. V was pared by 4 bases and J by 5 bases, with 17 bases between. CDR1 and CDR2 (germline): SGHKS, YYEKEE (reference sequence). This TCR was recovered from an adult woman who had mild COVID-19 (a few samples of this study predate the infection). Cell type and time point are not known. The specimen was PBMCs or a T cell subset sorted from them (not recorded which). J is TRBJ2-3 and V is TRBV5-5, with D perhaps TRBD2 (6 bases). DNA for the CDR3: TGTGCCAGCAGCCCGCCTGGGGGGAGCGGAGATACGCAGTATTTT. This translates into CASSPPGGSGDTQYF.